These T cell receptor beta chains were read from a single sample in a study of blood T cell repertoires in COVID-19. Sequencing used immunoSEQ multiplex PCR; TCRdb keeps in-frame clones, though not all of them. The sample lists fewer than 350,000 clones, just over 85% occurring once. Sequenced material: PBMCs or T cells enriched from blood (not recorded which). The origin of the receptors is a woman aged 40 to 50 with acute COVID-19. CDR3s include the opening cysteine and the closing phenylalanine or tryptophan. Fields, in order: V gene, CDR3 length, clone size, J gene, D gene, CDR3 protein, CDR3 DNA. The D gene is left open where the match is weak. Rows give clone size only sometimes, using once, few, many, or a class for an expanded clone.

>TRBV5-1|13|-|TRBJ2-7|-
CASSLRQTYEQYF
TGCGCCAGCAGCTTGCGACAGACCTACGAGCAGTACTTC
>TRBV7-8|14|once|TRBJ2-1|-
CASSLAPGASEQFF
TGTGCCAGCAGCTTAGCCCCAGGGGCTAGTGAGCAGTTCTTC
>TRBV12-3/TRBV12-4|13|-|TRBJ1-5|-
CASSFAGNQPQHF
TGTGCCAGCAGTTTTGCAGGCAATCAGCCCCAGCATTTT
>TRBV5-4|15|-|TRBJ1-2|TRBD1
CASSFFDRDSYGYTF
TGTGCCAGCAGCTTCTTCGACCGGGACAGCTATGGCTACACCTTC
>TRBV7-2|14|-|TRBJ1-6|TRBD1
CASSSGQGPSPLHF
TGTGCCAGCAGTTCTGGACAGGGGCCATCACCCCTCCACTTT
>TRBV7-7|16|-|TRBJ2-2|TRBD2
CASSLLAGDDTGELFF
TGTGCTAGCAGTCTTCTAGCGGGAGATGACACCGGGGAGCTGTTTTTT
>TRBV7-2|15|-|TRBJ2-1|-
CASSPSRGRANEQFF
TGTGCCAGCAGCCCATCGAGGGGGAGGGCCAATGAGCAGTTCTTC
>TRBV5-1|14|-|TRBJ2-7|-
CASSSAGQAYEQYF
TGCGCCAGCAGCTCCGCTGGGCAAGCCTACGAGCAGTACTTC
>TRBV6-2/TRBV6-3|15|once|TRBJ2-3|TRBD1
CASSSPGGRADTQYF
TGTGCCAGCAGTTCTCCAGGGGGCAGGGCAGATACGCAGTATTTT
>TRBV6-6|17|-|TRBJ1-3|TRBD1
CASSPRQGMVSGNTIYF
TGTGCCAGCAGTCCACGACAGGGTATGGTCTCTGGAAACACCATATATTTT
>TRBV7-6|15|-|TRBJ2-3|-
CASSTGPGQADTQYF
TGTGCCAGCAGCACCGGTCCCGGTCAGGCAGATACGCAGTATTTT
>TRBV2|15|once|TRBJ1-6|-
CASRFSGNNNSPLHF
TGTGCCAGCAGGTTCTCCGGGAACAATAATTCACCCCTCCACTTT
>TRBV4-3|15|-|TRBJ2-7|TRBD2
CASSQGVAGSYEQYF
TGCGCCAGCAGCCAAGGCGTAGCGGGGAGCTACGAGCAGTACTTC
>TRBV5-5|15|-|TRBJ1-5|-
CASSMDTNSNQPQHF
TGTGCCAGCAGCATGGACACTAATAGCAATCAGCCCCAGCATTTT
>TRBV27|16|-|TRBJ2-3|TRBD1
CASSRPRDRDTDTQYF
TGTGCCAGCAGTCGGCCCCGGGACAGGGACACAGATACGCAGTATTTT
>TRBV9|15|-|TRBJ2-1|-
CASSVRIGSGDEQFF
TGTGCCAGCAGCGTAAGAATTGGATCGGGAGATGAGCAGTTCTTC
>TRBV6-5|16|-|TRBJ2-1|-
CASSSGLLARYNEQFF
TGTGCCAGCAGTTCCGGCCTTCTAGCGAGGTACAATGAGCAGTTCTTC
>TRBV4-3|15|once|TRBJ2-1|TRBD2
CASSQSLAGRHEQFF
TGCGCCAGCAGCCAATCCCTAGCGGGCCGCCATGAGCAGTTCTTC
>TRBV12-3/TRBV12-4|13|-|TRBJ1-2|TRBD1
CASRRTGVFGYTF
TGTGCCAGCAGGCGGACAGGGGTGTTTGGCTACACCTTC
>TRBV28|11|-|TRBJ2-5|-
CASSQWETQYF
TGTGCCAGCAGTCAGTGGGAGACCCAGTACTTC
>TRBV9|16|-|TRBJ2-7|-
CASSVDGGGRTYEQYF
TGTGCCAGCAGCGTAGATGGAGGGGGCCGAACCTACGAGCAGTACTTC
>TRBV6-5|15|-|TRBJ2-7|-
CASRPPGTGTYEQYF
TGTGCCAGCAGGCCGCCCGGGACGGGGACTTACGAGCAGTACTTC
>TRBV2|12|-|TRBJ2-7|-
CASSQQGYEQYF
TGTGCCAGCAGCCAACAGGGCTACGAGCAGTACTTC
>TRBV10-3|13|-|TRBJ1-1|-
CAINGRGNTEAFF
TGTGCCATCAACGGACGGGGAAACACTGAAGCTTTCTTT
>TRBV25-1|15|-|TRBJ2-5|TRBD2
CASSETSGVGETQYF
TGTGCCAGCAGTGAGACTAGCGGGGTGGGAGAGACCCAGTACTTC